This TCR beta chain was sequenced for a study of T cells in localized non-small cell lung cancer. For this clone: Antigen: not known.

Produced via immunoSEQ multiplex PCR; TCRdb's table is partial and in-frame only. The top ten hold 20% to 25% of the sample, which has approximately 70,000 clones, less than 90% seen once. Germline V lookup: CDR1 LNHNV, CDR2 YYDKDF (reference sequence). Unmatched junction bases numbered 2, after V lost 5 bases and J lost 1 base. This CDR3 spans 14 amino acids. General observations from the study: Increased T cell density in blood showed an association with longer overall survival. The appearance of a median about 60 of the top 100 tumor clones was seen in adjacent lung. Without multi-region sequencing, intratumor heterogeneity could not be excluded. Uninvolved adjacent lung had the highest recorded T cell clonality, with tumor below it.

The chain carries TRBV15 and TRBJ2-1; 7 bases agree with TRBD2. The material sequenced was peripheral blood, taken before any cancer treatment. The TCR sequence derives from a male donor aged 60 or older with stage III squamous cell lung carcinoma. CDR3 DNA sequence: TGTGCCACCAGCGGCGGGGGATCCTACAATGAGCAGTTCTTC. Translated: CATSGGGSYNEQFF. The variable domain in full, with the rest retrieved from reference TRBV15 and TRBJ2-1, is DAMVIQNPRYQVTQFGKPVTLSCSQTLNHNVMYWYQQKSSQAPKLLFHYYDKDFNNEADTPDNFQSRRPNTSFCFLDIRSPGLGDTAMYLCATSGGGSYNEQFFGPGTRLTVL.